Listed below are T cell receptor beta chains from one sample, sequenced in a study of blood T cell repertoires in COVID-19. Sequenced by immunoSEQ multiplex PCR; TCRdb stores in-frame clones only, minus some. Seen here are fewer than 15,000 clones, around 88% observed once, and the top ten hold 51%. The sample consisted of peripheral blood. Every receptor here comes from a man at least 80 years old with acute or convalescent COVID-19. The CDR3 runs from the conserved cysteine through the conserved F or W. D genes are given only for firm matches. Clone size appears in some rows only: once, few, many, or a class for an expanded clone.

abundance,j_gene,d_gene,v_gene,CDR3aa,CDR3nt
.,TRBJ1-6,.,TRBV19,CASSTRRGGSPLHF,TGTGCCAGTAGTACTAGGAGGGGAGGTTCACCCCTCCACTTT
.,TRBJ2-1,.,TRBV3-1/TRBV3-2,CASSHPNHGNEQFF,TGTGCCAGCAGCCACCCAAACCACGGCAATGAGCAGTTCTTC
.,TRBJ1-2,TRBD1,TRBV18,CASSPERTGSGYTF,TGTGCCAGCTCACCGGAACGGACAGGATCCGGCTACACCTTC
.,TRBJ1-5,.,TRBV12-3/TRBV12-4,CASSFGQNQPQHF,TGTGCCAGCAGTTTTGGACAGAATCAGCCCCAGCATTTT
.,TRBJ2-2,.,TRBV3-1/TRBV3-2,CASSQGRLGGPGELFF,TGTGCCAGCAGCCAAGGAAGGCTCGGGGGTCCCGGGGAGCTGTTTTTT
.,TRBJ1-1,TRBD1,TRBV7-8,CASSLRDSLMNTEAFF,TGTGCCAGCAGCTTAAGGGACAGCCTCATGAACACTGAAGCTTTCTTT
.,TRBJ1-2,TRBD1,TRBV6-6,CASSYGTGNYGYTF,TGTGCCAGCAGTTACGGGACAGGAAACTATGGCTACACCTTC
.,TRBJ2-2,.,TRBV7-8,CASSPSPNTGELFF,TGTGCCAGCAGCCCGTCTCCTAACACCGGGGAGCTGTTTTTT
.,TRBJ1-5,.,TRBV28,CASSLPGSTSWAQHF,TGTGCCAGCAGTTTACCGGGGTCGACCTCCTGGGCCCAGCATTTT
.,TRBJ1-2,.,TRBV30,CAWSVNRYYGYTF,TGTGCCTGGAGTGTAAACAGATACTATGGCTACACCTTC
.,TRBJ2-1,TRBD2,TRBV9,CASTASGHGNEQFF,TGTGCCAGCACGGCTAGCGGCCACGGGAATGAGCAGTTCTTC
once,TRBJ1-5,.,TRBV6-5,CASSSSRSGGNQPQHF,TGTGCCAGCAGTTCCTCACGGTCCGGAGGTAATCAGCCCCAGCATTTT
.,TRBJ1-6,.,TRBV7-2,CASSFLRDNSPLHF,TGTGCCAGCAGCTTCCTCCGGGATAATTCACCCCTCCACTTT
.,TRBJ1-1,.,TRBV7-3,CASSLTASTEAFF,TGTGCCAGCAGCTTAACGGCCAGCACTGAAGCTTTCTTT
.,TRBJ2-1,.,TRBV11-1,CASSLGLPSNNEQFF,TGTGCCAGCAGCTTAGGTCTACCCTCTAACAATGAGCAGTTCTTC
.,TRBJ2-2,TRBD2,TRBV10-3,CATYATSGAGELFF,TGTGCCACCTACGCGACTAGCGGCGCCGGGGAGCTGTTTTTT
.,TRBJ2-1,TRBD2,TRBV5-6,CASSGRLAGSYNEQFF,TGTGCCAGCAGCGGGAGACTAGCGGGGTCCTACAATGAGCAGTTCTTC
.,TRBJ2-7,TRBD2,TRBV7-8,CASSLAAGGSYEQYF,TGTGCCAGCAGCTTAGCGGCGGGAGGTTCCTACGAGCAGTACTTC
once,TRBJ2-7,.,TRBV19,CASSGGWSSYEQYF,TGTGCCAGTAGTGGAGGGTGGAGCTCCTACGAGCAGTACTTC
.,TRBJ1-1,.,TRBV3-1/TRBV3-2,CASSQGAARNTEAFF,TGTGCCAGCAGCCAAGGGGCAGCCAGGAACACTGAAGCTTTCTTT
.,TRBJ1-4,.,TRBV5-1,CASSPSFAGVGEKLFF,TGCGCCAGCAGCCCGTCCTTTGCGGGGGTCGGTGAAAAACTGTTTTTT
.,TRBJ2-1,TRBD1,TRBV11-3,CASSLRGTGGNEQFF,TGTGCCAGCAGCCTCCGCGGGACAGGGGGCAATGAGCAGTTCTTC
.,TRBJ2-1,TRBD1,TRBV24-1,CATSDQTGGLYYNEQFF,TGTGCCACCAGTGACCAGACAGGGGGCCTATACTACAATGAGCAGTTCTTC
.,TRBJ1-1,.,TRBV5-1,CASSLGLQNGVTEAFF,TGCGCCAGCAGCTTGGGACTGCAAAATGGTGTCACTGAAGCTTTCTTT
.,TRBJ2-7,TRBD1,TRBV7-2,CASSLGQGYFYEQYF,TGTGCCAGCAGCCTCGGACAGGGCTATTTCTACGAGCAGTACTTC
.,TRBJ2-3,.,TRBV10-1,CASSDRGNGLEDTQYF,TGCGCCAGCAGTGACCGCGGGAACGGATTGGAAGATACGCAGTATTTT
.,TRBJ2-3,.,TRBV5-1,CASSRSTDTQYF,TGCGCCAGCAGTCGTTCCACAGATACGCAGTATTTT
.,TRBJ1-1,.,TRBV5-1,CASSLERQLNTEAFF,TGCGCCAGCAGCTTGGAAAGACAGCTGAACACTGAAGCTTTCTTT
.,TRBJ2-7,.,TRBV30,CAWRTGTYEQYF,TGTGCCTGGAGAACAGGGACCTACGAGCAGTACTTC
.,TRBJ1-1,.,TRBV18,CASSPGDSEAFF,TGTGCCAGCTCCCCGGGGGACTCTGAAGCTTTCTTT
.,TRBJ1-2,TRBD1,TRBV6-5,CAIGQEPYGYTF,TGTGCCATAGGACAGGAGCCCTATGGCTACACCTTC
.,TRBJ1-1,.,TRBV4-2,CASSPWEGGRMNTEAFF,TGTGCCAGCAGCCCTTGGGAGGGAGGGAGGATGAACACTGAAGCTTTCTTT
.,TRBJ1-2,.,TRBV15,CATSRDGAYGYTF,TGTGCCACCAGCAGAGATGGAGCCTATGGCTACACCTTC
.,TRBJ1-4,TRBD1,TRBV2,CASSSDRAGNEKLFF,TGTGCCAGCTCCTCGGACAGGGCTGGTAATGAAAAACTGTTTTTT
.,TRBJ2-1,TRBD2,TRBV18,CASSPPPGGNEQFF,TGTGCCAGCTCACCACCCCCGGGGGGTAATGAGCAGTTCTTC
.,TRBJ1-6,.,TRBV30,CAWTKGLQLGSPLHF,TGTGCCTGGACGAAGGGGTTACAGCTGGGTTCACCCCTCCACTTT
.,TRBJ2-5,.,TRBV23-1,CASGAYDSPRETQYF,TGCGCCAGTGGGGCATACGACTCTCCGAGGGAGACCCAGTACTTC
.,TRBJ2-3,TRBD2,TRBV7-2,CASSLDTSGTDTQYF,TGTGCCAGCAGCTTAGACACTAGCGGCACAGATACGCAGTATTTT
.,TRBJ2-5,.,TRBV30,CAAPGVGSEETQYF,TGTGCCGCCCCAGGGGTTGGATCCGAAGAGACCCAGTACTTC
.,TRBJ2-2,.,TRBV27,CASSLSPFLTGELFF,TGTGCCAGCAGTTTGTCCCCGTTTCTCACCGGGGAGCTGTTTTTT
.,TRBJ2-7,.,TRBV6-2/TRBV6-3,CASSRKTGTNEQYF,TGTGCCAGCAGCCGAAAGACAGGAACCAACGAGCAGTACTTC
once,TRBJ2-5,TRBD2,TRBV5-1,CASSLSLAGETQYF,TGCGCCAGCAGCTTGAGTCTAGCGGGAGAGACCCAGTACTTC
.,TRBJ1-1,.,TRBV18,CASSPGQNTEAFF,TGTGCCAGCTCACCGGGACAGAACACTGAAGCTTTCTTT
.,TRBJ1-1,TRBD1,TRBV9,CASSGGQGLMNTEAFF,TGTGCCAGCAGCGGCGGACAGGGCCTCATGAACACTGAAGCTTTCTTT
.,TRBJ2-5,TRBD1,TRBV29-1,CSVGTGGRETQYF,TGCAGCGTTGGGACAGGGGGCCGAGAGACCCAGTACTTC
.,TRBJ2-7,.,TRBV24-1,CATSDSRAPYEQYF,TGTGCCACCAGTGATTCCAGGGCCCCCTACGAGCAGTACTTC
.,TRBJ2-5,.,TRBV11-2,CASSLGLRSETQYF,TGTGCCAGCAGCTTAGGTTTGCGCTCGGAGACCCAGTACTTC
.,TRBJ2-5,.,TRBV23-1,CASSPRTGNAEETQYF,TGCGCCAGCAGTCCCCGTACGGGGAACGCGGAAGAGACCCAGTACTTC
few,TRBJ2-7,TRBD1,TRBV6-5,CASSYEGADEQYF,TGTGCCAGCAGTTACGAGGGGGCTGACGAGCAGTACTTC
.,TRBJ2-3,.,TRBV5-1,CASREGSDTQYF,TGCGCCAGCAGAGAGGGTTCAGATACGCAGTATTTT